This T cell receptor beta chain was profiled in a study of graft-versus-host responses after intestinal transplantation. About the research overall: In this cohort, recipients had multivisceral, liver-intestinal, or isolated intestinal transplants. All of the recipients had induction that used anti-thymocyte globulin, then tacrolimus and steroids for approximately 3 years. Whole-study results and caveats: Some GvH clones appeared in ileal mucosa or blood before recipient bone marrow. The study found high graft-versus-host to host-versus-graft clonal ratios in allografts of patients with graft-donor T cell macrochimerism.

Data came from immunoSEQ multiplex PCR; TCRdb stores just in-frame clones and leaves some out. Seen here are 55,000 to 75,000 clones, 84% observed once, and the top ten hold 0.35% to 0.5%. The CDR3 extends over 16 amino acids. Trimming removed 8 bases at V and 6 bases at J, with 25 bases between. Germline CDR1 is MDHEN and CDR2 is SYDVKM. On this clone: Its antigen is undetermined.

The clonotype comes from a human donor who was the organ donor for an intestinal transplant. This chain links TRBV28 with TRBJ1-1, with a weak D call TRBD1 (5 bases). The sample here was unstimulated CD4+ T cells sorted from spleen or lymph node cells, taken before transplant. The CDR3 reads CASLTPQVLGAAEAFF. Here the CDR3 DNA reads TGTGCCAGCCTAACCCCCCAGGTGCTTGGGGCTGCTGAAGCTTTCTTT. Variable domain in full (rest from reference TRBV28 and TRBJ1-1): DVKVTQSSRYLVKRTGEKVFLECVQDMDHENMFWYRQDPGLGLRLIYFSYDVKMKEKGDIPEGYSVSREKKERFSLILESASTNQTSMYLCASLTPQVLGAAEAFFGQGTRLTVV.